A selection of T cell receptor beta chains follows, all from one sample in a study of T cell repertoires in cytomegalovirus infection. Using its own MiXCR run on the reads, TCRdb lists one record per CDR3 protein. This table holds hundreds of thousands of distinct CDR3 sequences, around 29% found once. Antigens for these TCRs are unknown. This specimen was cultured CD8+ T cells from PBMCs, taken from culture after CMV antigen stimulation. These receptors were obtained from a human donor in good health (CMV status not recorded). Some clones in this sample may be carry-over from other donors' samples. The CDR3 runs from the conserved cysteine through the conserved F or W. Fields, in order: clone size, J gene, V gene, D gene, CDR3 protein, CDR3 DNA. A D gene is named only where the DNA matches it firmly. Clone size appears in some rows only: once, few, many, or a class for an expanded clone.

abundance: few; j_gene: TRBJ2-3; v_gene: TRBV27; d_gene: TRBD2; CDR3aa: CASRPLSGGDPDTQYF; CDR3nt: TGTGCCAGCAGGCCACTTAGCGGGGGGGACCCAGATACGCAGTATTTT
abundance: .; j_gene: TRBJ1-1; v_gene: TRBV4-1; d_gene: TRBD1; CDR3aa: CASSQEARQGAKWNEAFF; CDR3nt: TGCGCCAGCAGCCAAGAAGCGAGGCAGGGGGCAAAGTGGAATGAAGCTTTCTTT
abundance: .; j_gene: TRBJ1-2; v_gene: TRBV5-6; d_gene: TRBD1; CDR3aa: CASFTPGQGLYGYTF; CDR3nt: TGTGCCAGCTTTACTCCGGGACAGGGGCTCTATGGCTACACCTTC
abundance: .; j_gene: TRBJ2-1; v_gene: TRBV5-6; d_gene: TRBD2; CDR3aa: CASSGGGDSYNEQFF; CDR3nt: TGTGCCAGCAGCGGCGGGGGGGACTCCTACAATGAGCAGTTCTTC
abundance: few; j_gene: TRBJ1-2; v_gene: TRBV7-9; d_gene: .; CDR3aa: CASSLGEGSYGYTF; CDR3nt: TGTGCCAGCAGCTTAGGCGAGGGTTCCTATGGCTACACCTTC
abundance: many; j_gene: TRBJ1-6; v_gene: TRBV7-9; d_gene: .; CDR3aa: CASSYGTPANSPLHF; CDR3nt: TGTGCCAGCAGCTACGGGACACCGGCTAATTCACCCCTCCACTTT
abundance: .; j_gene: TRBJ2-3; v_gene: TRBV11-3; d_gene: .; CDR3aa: CASSLEQYNTQYF; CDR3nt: TGTGCCAGCAGCTTAGAACAGTATAATACGCAGTATTTT
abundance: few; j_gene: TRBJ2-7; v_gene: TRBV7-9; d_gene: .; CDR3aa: CASSLGGFDEQYF; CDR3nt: TGTGCCAGCAGCTTGGGGGGATTCGACGAGCAGTACTTC
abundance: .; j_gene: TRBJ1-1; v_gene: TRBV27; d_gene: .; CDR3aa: CASSLLQGFGTEAFF; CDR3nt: TGTGCCAGCAGTTTATTACAGGGTTTTGGCACTGAAGCTTTCTTT
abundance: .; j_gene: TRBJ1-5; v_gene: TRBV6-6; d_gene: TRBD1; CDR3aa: CASSYPGQGVRNQPQHF; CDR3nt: TGTGCCAGCAGTTACCCGGGACAGGGGGTCCGCAATCAGCCCCAGCATTTT
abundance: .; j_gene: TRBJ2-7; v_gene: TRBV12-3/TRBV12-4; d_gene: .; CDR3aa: CASSADSDSSYEQYF; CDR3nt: TGTGCCAGCAGTGCCGACAGCGATAGCTCCTACGAGCAGTACTTC
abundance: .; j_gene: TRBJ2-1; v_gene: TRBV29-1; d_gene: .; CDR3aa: CSAAGQRDYNEQFF; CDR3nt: TGCAGCGCCGCCGGGCAGAGAGACTACAATGAGCAGTTCTTC
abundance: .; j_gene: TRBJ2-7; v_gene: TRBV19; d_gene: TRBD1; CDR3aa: CASMGTGISYEQYF; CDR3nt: TGTGCCAGTATGGGGACAGGGATCTCCTACGAGCAGTACTTC
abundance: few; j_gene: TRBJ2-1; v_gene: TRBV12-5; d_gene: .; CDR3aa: CASTSGAISYNEQFF; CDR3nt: TGTGCTAGTACTTCGGGGGCAATTTCCTACAATGAGCAGTTCTTC
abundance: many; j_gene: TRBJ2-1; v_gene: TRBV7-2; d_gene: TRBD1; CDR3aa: CASSSWTGQILNEQFF; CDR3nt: TGTGCCAGCAGCTCATGGACAGGGCAAATACTTAATGAGCAGTTCTTC
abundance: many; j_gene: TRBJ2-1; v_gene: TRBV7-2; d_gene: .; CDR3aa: CASSARDPTTNEQFF; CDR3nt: TGTGCCAGCAGCGCACGGGACCCCACAACCAATGAGCAGTTCTTC
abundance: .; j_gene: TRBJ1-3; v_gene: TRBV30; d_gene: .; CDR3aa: CAWFSVAAAGNTIYF; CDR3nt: TGTGCCTGGTTTTCGGTGGCAGCGGCTGGAAACACCATATATTTT
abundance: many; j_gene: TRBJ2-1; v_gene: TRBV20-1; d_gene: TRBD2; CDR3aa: CSARSTTSGRSRSYNEQFF; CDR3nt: TGCAGTGCTAGGTCGACGACTAGCGGGAGAAGTCGCTCCTACAATGAGCAGTTCTTC
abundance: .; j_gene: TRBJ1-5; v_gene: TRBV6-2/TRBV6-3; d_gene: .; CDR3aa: CASSPIIGPQHF; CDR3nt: TGTGCCAGCAGTCCTATAATTGGGCCCCAGCATTTT
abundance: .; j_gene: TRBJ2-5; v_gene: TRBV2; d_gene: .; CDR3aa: CASSALRRTAQETQYF; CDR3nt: TGTGCCAGCAGTGCTCTGCGGCGGACAGCACAAGAGACCCAGTACTTC
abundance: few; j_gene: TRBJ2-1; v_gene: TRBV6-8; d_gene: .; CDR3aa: CASSYSRGEQFF; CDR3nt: TGTGCCAGCAGTTACTCTAGGGGTGAGCAGTTCTTC
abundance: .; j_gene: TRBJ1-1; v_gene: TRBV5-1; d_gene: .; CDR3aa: CVSRRGSHEAFF; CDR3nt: TGCGTCAGCAGGCGGGGATCCCATGAAGCTTTCTTT
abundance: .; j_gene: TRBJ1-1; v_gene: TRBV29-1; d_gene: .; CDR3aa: CSVERPDAGNTEAFF; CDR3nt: TGCAGCGTTGAACGGCCGGACGCTGGGAACACTGAAGCTTTCTTT
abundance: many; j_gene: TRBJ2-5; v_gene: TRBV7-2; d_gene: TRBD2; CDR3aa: CASGTSGGRETQYF; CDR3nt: TGTGCCAGCGGGACTAGCGGAGGGAGAGAGACCCAGTACTTC
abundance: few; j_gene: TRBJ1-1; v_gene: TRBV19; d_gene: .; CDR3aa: CACGGSEAFF; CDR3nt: TGTGCCTGTGGAGGTTCCGAAGCTTTCTTT
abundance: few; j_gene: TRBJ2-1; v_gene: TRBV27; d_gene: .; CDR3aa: CASSLDAGPYNEQFF; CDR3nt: TGTGCCAGCAGTTTAGATGCAGGGCCCTACAATGAGCAGTTCTTC
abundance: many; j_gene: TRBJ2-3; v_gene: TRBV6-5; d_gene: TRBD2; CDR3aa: CASSYSSGGTPSTDTQYF; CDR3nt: TGTGCCAGCAGTTACTCTAGCGGGGGGACCCCTAGCACAGATACGCAGTATTTT
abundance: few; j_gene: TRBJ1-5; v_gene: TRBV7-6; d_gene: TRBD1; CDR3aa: CASSPGDSYSNQPQHF; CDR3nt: TGTGCCAGCAGCCCGGGGGACAGTTATAGCAATCAGCCCCAGCATTTT
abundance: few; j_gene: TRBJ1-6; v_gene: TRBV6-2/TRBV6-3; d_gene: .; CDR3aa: CASRIDSPLHF; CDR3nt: TGTGCCAGCAGGATAGATTCACCCCTCCACTTT
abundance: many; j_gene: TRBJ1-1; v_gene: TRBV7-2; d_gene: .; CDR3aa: CASSPLGLETVNTEAFF; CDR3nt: TGTGCCAGCAGCCCACTCGGCTTGGAGACAGTGAACACTGAAGCTTTCTTT
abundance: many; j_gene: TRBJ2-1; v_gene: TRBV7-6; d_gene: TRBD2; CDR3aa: CASSPAAGEEQFF; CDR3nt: TGTGCCAGCAGCCCAGCGGCGGGGGAAGAGCAGTTCTTC
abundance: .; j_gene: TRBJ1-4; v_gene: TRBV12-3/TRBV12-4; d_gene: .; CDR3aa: CASSSIGGSNEKLFF; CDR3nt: TGTGCCAGCAGTTCCATCGGGGGAAGTAATGAAAAACTGTTTTTT
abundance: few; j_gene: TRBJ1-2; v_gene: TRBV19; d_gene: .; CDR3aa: CASSNLLYGYTF; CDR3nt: TGTGCCAGTAGTAATTTGCTCTATGGCTACACCTTC
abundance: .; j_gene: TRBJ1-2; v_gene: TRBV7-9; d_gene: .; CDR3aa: CASSSEGGFYGYTF; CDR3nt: TGTGCCAGCAGCTCGGAGGGCGGATTCTATGGCTACACCTTC
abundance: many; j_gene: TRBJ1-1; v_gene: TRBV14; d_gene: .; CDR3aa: CASSQAGTEAFF; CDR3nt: TGCGCCAGCAGCCAAGCTGGGACTGAAGCTTTCTTT
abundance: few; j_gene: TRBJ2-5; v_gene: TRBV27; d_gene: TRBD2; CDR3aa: CASSFWTSGGETQYF; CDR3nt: TGTGCCAGCAGTTTTTGGACTAGCGGGGGTGAGACCCAGTACTTC
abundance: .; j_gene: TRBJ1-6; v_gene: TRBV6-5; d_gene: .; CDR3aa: CASSSTTRGRGSPLHF; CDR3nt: TGTGCCAGCAGTTCGACAACAAGGGGCAGGGGATCACCCCTCCACTTT
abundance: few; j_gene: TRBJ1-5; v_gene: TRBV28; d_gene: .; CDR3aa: CASVLDARNQPQHF; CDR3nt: TGTGCCAGCGTATTAGACGCACGCAATCAGCCCCAGCATTTT
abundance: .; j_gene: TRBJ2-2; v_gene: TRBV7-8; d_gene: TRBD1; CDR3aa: CASSATGTGNTGELFF; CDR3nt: TGTGCCAGCAGCGCAACCGGGACAGGGAACACCGGGGAGCTGTTTTTT
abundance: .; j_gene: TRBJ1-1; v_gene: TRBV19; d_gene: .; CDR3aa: CASSISDTEAFF; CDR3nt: TGTGCCAGCAGTATTTCGGACACTGAAGCTTTCTTT
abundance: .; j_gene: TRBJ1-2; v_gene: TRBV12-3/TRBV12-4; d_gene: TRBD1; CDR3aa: CASSQGTGNGYTF; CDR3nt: TGTGCCAGCAGTCAGGGGACAGGGAATGGCTACACCTTC
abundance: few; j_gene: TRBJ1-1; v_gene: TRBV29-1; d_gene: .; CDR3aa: CSVTQAMNTEAFF; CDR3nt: TGCAGCGTTACCCAGGCGATGAACACTGAAGCTTTCTTT
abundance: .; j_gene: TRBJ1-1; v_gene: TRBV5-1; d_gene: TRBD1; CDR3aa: CASSSRDRGRGTEAFF; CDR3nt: TGCGCCAGCAGCTCCCGGGACAGGGGGCGCGGCACTGAAGCTTTCTTT
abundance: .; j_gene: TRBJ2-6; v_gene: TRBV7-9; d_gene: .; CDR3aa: CASSLASSGANVLTF; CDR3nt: TGTGCCAGCAGCTTAGCCAGCTCTGGGGCCAACGTCCTGACTTTC
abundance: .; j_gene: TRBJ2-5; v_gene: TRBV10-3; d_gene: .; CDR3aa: CAISELGAGETQYF; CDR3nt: TGTGCCATCAGTGAGCTGGGGGCAGGGGAGACCCAGTACTTC
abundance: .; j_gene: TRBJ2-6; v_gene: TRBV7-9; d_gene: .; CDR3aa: CASSPLWAGAEANVLTF; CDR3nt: TGTGCCAGCAGCCCACTTTGGGCGGGGGCGGAGGCCAACGTCCTGACTTTC
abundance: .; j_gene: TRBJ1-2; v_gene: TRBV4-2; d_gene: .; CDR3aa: CASSQADGYTF; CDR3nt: TGTGCCAGCAGCCAAGCAGATGGCTACACCTTC
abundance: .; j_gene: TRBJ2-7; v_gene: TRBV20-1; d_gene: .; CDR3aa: CSARGPSEQYF; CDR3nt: TGCAGTGCTAGAGGTCCTAGCGAGCAGTACTTC